These T cell receptor beta chains were read from a single sample in a study of Graves' ophthalmopathy and Graves' hyperthyroidism. TCRdb called the multiplex PCR reads again in MiXCR, with one record for every CDR3 protein. This table has approximately 330,000 distinct CDR3 sequences, roughly 17% appearing once. The sequenced material came from peripheral blood. The receptors shown here come from an adult man with Graves' ophthalmopathy. Both conserved end residues are trimmed from each CDR3. For some rows the clone size is stated as once, few or many, or as a class when expanded; others skip it.

>many|TRBV3-1
ASSQGGGEGTEAF
>many|TRBV12-3/TRBV12-4
ASSKSPSGNTIY
>many|TRBV9
ASSVGHDFEAF
>few|TRBV20-1
SATPRGYDETQY
>.|TRBV6-1
ASRPQGGVNTEAF
>many|TRBV28
ASRQGSRNTEAF
>many|TRBV12-3/TRBV12-4
ASSWTHQETQY
>few|TRBV20-1
SATRGLAGGPDTGELF
>.|TRBV6-1
ASTDPGQVYGYT
>many|TRBV12-3/TRBV12-4
ASSLVVGRSSTEAF
>many|TRBV20-1
SAREQGVETQY
>.|TRBV28
ASRERVQPQH
>many|TRBV9
ASSAPGLAGRETQY
>.|TRBV19
ASIAGTYEQC
>many|TRBV24-1
ATSDRGDQPQH
>many|TRBV6-2/TRBV6-3
ASSYSRHSTGFYGYT
>many|TRBV30
AWSVQRNMNTEAF
>few|TRBV6-5
ASSYGVGETQY
>few|TRBV28
ASSRRGASYEQY
>many|TRBV6-1
ASQWGQEEETQY